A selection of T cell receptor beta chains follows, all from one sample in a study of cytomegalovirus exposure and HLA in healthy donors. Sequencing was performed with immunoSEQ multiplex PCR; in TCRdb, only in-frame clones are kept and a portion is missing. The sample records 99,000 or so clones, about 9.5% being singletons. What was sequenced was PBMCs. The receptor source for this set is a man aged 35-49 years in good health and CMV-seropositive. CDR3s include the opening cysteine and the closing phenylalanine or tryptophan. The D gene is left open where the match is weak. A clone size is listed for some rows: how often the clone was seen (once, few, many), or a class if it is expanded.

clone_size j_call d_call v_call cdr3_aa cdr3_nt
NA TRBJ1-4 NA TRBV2 CASSERALLRANEKLFF TGTGCCAGCAGTGAGCGGGCCCTCCTCCGGGCTAATGAAAAACTGTTTTTT
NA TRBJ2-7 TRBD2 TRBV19 CASSSPGGSGRSYEQYF TGTGCCAGTAGTAGCCCCGGAGGGAGCGGGAGATCCTACGAGCAGTACTTC
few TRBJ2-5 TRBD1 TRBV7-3 CASSLHGQGGETQYF TGTGCCAGCAGCTTACACGGACAGGGCGGGGAGACCCAGTACTTC
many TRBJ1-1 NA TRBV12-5 CASGLVAGFNTEAFF TGTGCTAGTGGTTTGGTTGCAGGCTTTAACACTGAAGCTTTCTTT
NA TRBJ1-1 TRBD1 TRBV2 CASSVMIGTGPNTEAFF TGTGCCAGCAGTGTTATGATAGGGACAGGGCCGAACACTGAAGCTTTCTTT
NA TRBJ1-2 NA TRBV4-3 CASSQEGDPRWGYTF TGCGCCAGCAGCCAAGAGGGCGATCCCCGCTGGGGCTACACCTTC
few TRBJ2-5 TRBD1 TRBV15 CATSRPLWTGEETQYF TGTGCCACCAGCAGGCCCCTATGGACAGGGGAAGAGACCCAGTACTTC
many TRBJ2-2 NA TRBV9 CASSLRLAGELFF TGTGCCAGCAGCTTAAGACTAGCCGGGGAGCTGTTTTTT
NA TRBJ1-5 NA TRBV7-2 CASSLRSPGAGQGNQPQHF TGTGCCAGCAGCTTAAGGTCACCAGGCGCGGGGCAAGGCAATCAGCCCCAGCATTTT
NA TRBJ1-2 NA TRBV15 CATSRTRDTLAYGYTF TGTGCCACCAGCAGGACGAGGGACACCTTGGCCTATGGCTACACCTTC
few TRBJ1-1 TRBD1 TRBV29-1 CSVRTPGQGASAEAFF TGCAGCGTTCGAACCCCCGGACAGGGGGCGTCCGCTGAAGCTTTCTTT
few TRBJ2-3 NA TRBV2 CASSLTGRVWGAYSTDTQYF TGTGCCAGCAGCCTTACAGGGAGAGTATGGGGCGCCTATAGCACAGATACGCAGTATTTT
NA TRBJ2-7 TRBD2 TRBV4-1 CASSQDSGSYEQYF TGCGCCAGCAGCCAAGATAGCGGGAGTTACGAGCAGTACTTC
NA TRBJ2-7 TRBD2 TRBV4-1 CASSQEASGTYEQYF TGCGCCAGCAGCCAAGAGGCTAGCGGGACCTACGAGCAGTACTTC
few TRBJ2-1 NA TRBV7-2 CASSFDTYNEQFF TGTGCCAGCAGTTTTGACACCTACAATGAGCAGTTCTTC
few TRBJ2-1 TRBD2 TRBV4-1 CASSHRGLAGVDEQFF TGCGCCAGCAGCCACCGGGGACTAGCGGGAGTGGATGAGCAGTTCTTC
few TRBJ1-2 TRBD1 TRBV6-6 CASSQQGIHYGYTF TGTGCCAGCAGTCAACAGGGGATTCACTATGGCTACACCTTC
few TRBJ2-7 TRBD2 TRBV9 CASSVGSSGSYEQYF TGTGCCAGCAGCGTAGGTAGTAGCGGGAGCTACGAGCAGTACTTC
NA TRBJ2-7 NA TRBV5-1 CASSEERGYEQYF TGCGCCAGCAGCGAAGAAAGGGGCTACGAGCAGTACTTC
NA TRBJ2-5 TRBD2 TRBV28 CASSFPGRGQETQYF TGTGCCAGCAGTTTCCCGGGGAGGGGTCAAGAGACCCAGTACTTC
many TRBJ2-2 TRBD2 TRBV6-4 CASSDSAGGPGELFF TGTGCCAGCAGTGACTCAGCGGGAGGGCCCGGGGAGCTGTTTTTT
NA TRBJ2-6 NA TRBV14 CASSARDSGANVLTF TGTGCCAGCAGCGCCCGAGACTCTGGGGCCAACGTCCTGACTTTC
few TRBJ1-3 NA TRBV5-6 CASSLRENTIYF TGTGCCAGCAGCTTGCGGGAAAACACCATATATTTT
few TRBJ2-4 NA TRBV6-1 CASSVFGSSGKNIQYF TGTGCCAGCAGTGTGTTCGGGAGCTCCGGAAAAAACATTCAGTACTTC
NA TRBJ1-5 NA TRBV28 CASSLREEPQHF TGTGCCAGCAGTCTCCGAGAGGAGCCCCAGCATTTT
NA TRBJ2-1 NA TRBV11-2 CASTPSIEQFF TGTGCCAGCACCCCTAGTATAGAGCAGTTCTTC
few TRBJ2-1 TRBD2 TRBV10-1 CASSPNSGSSYNEQFF TGCGCCAGCAGTCCAAATAGCGGGAGTTCCTACAATGAGCAGTTCTTC
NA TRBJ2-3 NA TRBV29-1 CSWSPADHTDTQYF TGCAGCTGGTCTCCAGCGGACCACACAGATACGCAGTATTTT
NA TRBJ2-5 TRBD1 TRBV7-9 CASSLGQASYQETQYF TGTGCCAGCAGCCTAGGACAGGCTTCGTACCAAGAGACCCAGTACTTC
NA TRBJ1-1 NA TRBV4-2 CASGRQANTEAFF TGTGCCAGCGGCAGACAGGCTAACACTGAAGCTTTCTTT
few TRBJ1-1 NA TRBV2 CARSQGSDEAFF TGTGCCAGAAGTCAGGGGTCCGATGAAGCTTTCTTT
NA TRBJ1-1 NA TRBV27 CASSLYVGGTEAFF TGTGCCAGCAGTTTATACGTGGGGGGAACTGAAGCTTTCTTT
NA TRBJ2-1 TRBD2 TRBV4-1 CASSQDKVLAGYNEQFF TGCGCCAGCAGCCAAGATAAAGTCCTAGCGGGGTACAATGAGCAGTTCTTC
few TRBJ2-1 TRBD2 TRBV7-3 CASSPTGLAGGFCVRTDNEQFF TGTGCCAGCAGCCCGACGGGACTAGCGGGAGGGTTTTGTGTTCGGACGGACAATGAGCAGTTCTTC
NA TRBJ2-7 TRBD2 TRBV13 CASSYKGLAFYEQYF TGTGCCAGCAGCTATAAGGGACTAGCCTTCTACGAGCAGTACTTC
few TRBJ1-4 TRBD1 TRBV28 CASTRQGYEKLFF TGTGCCAGCACCAGACAGGGGTATGAAAAACTGTTTTTT
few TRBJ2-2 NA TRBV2 CASSESSGEVGELFF TGTGCCAGCAGTGAGAGCTCGGGAGAGGTCGGGGAGCTGTTTTTT
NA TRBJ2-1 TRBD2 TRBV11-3 CASSYGRGSNEQFF TGTGCCAGCAGCTATGGGCGGGGGAGCAATGAGCAGTTCTTC
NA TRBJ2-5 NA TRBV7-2 CASSLALESQTQYF TGTGCCAGCAGCTTAGCGCTTGAGAGCCAGACCCAGTACTTC
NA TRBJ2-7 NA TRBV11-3 CASSLTPSSYEQYF TGTGCCAGCAGCTTGACTCCTAGCTCCTACGAGCAGTACTTC
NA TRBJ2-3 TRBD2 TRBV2 CASRYGLAVTDTQYF TGTGCCAGCAGGTACGGACTAGCAGTCACAGATACGCAGTATTTT
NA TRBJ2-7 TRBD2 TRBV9 CASSPPGGGYEQYF TGTGCCAGCAGCCCCCCGGGGGGTGGCTACGAGCAGTACTTC
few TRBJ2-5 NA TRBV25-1 CASSEYGGFKETQYF TGTGCCAGCAGTGAATACGGGGGATTCAAAGAGACCCAGTACTTC
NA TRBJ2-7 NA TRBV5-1 CASSSLAETYEQYF TGCGCCAGCAGCTCGCTAGCTGAAACCTACGAGCAGTACTTC
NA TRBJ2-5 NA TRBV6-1 CASREGGRGQETQYF TGTGCCAGCAGAGAGGGTGGGAGAGGGCAAGAGACCCAGTACTTC